These 21 T cell receptor beta chains were all obtained from the same sample, sequenced in a study of cytomegalovirus exposure and HLA in healthy donors. It was with 60 Vbeta and 13 Jbeta primers that the PCR ran. Sequenced by immunoSEQ multiplex PCR; TCRdb stores in-frame clones only, minus some. The data show roughly 160,000 clones, around 82% seen once. The sequencing sample was made of PBMCs. The source of these receptors is a man aged 25 to 45 in good health and CMV-seronegative.

V usage is TRBV7-9 and J usage is TRBJ2-5; TRBD1 aligns across 7 bases. This CDR3 is built from 14 residues. V gave up 1 base and J gave up 2 bases; unmatched junction bases: 1. Germline assignment: CDR1 SEHNR and CDR2 FQNEAQ (reference sequence). DNA for the CDR3: TGTGCCAGCAGCTTAGGCAGGGGGCAAGAGACCCAGTACTTC. Residues: CASSLGRGQETQYF.

The chain is built from TRBV12-2 and TRBJ1-1; the table calls TRBD1, which could not be checked here. TRBV12-2 is classified as a pseudogene. This CDR3 contains 16 residues. CDR3 protein: CASRLVYGRDCTEAFF. CDR3 in DNA: TGTGCAAGTCGCTTAGTGTACGGCAGGGATTGCACTGAAGCTTTCTTT.

The chain employs TRBV5-1 and TRBJ2-1; 9 positions agree with TRBD1. Per the germline V gene, CDR1 is SGHRS and CDR2 is YFSETQ. This CDR3 is 15 amino acids long. The V segment lost 3 bases and the J segment 7 bases; nucleotides outside the gene matches: 8. CDR3 bases: TGCGCCAGCAGCTCCGGGACAGGGTCAGGGAATGAGCAGTTCTTC. Protein product: CASSSGTGSGNEQFF.

The V call is TRBV6-1, the J call TRBJ2-3; no reliable D call. Germline assignment: CDR1 MNHNS and CDR2 SASEGT. This CDR3 has 14 amino acids. Trimming took 7 bases from V and 0 from J, leaving 11 bases between them. The chain's CDR3 is CASKVIHSTDTQYF. DNA of the CDR3: TGTGCCAGCAAAGTAATACATAGCACAGATACGCAGTATTTT.

The chain is built from TRBV5-5 and TRBJ2-7; 11 bases line up with TRBD2. V dropped 0 bases and J dropped 1; count of bases not matched to a gene: 6. CDR1 and CDR2 (germline): SGHKS, YYEKEE (reference sequence). CDR3 length: 17 amino acids. The CDR3 region has the DNA TGTGCCAGCAGCTTGGGGCTAGCGGGAGGTCCTTCCTACGAGCAGTACTTC. It encodes CASSLGLAGGPSYEQYF.

The chain couples TRBV6-6 to TRBJ1-2, with D tentatively TRBD1 (6 bases). This CDR3 is built from 14 residues. Trimming removed 4 bases from V and 4 bases from J, with 13 bases in between. Per germline, CDR1 MNHNY and CDR2 SVGAGI (reference sequence). CDR3 sequence reads: CASSFTGTIYGYTF. The CDR3 DNA reads TGTGCCAGCAGTTTTACAGGGACAATCTATGGCTACACCTTC.

The V gene is TRBV5-5, the J gene TRBJ1-6, with unresolved D. The germline V gene encodes CDR1 SGHKS and CDR2 YYEKEE (reference sequence). V gave up 1 base and J gave up 0 bases, with 8 bases separating them. The CDR3 loop spans 16 amino acids. The CDR3 nucleotides are TGTGCCAGCAGCTTGTTCGCCAGCTCCTATAATTCACCCCTCCACTTT. This codes for CASSLFASSYNSPLHF.

The CDR3 reads CAISVIAGDSEQFF. Written as DNA, the CDR3 is TGTGCCATCAGTGTAATAGCGGGAGACAGTGAGCAGTTCTTC. The V gene is TRBV10-3, the J gene TRBJ2-1, with 9 positions matching TRBD2. Germline CDR1 is ENHRY and CDR2 is SYGVKD. This CDR3 region has 14 residues. The J segment lost 9 bases and the V segment lost 4 bases, leaving 7 bases of the junction unmatched.

The rearrangement joins TRBV13 to TRBJ1-1, with D maybe TRBD1 (6 bases). Trimming pared 0 bases from V and 4 bases from J, leaving 12 bases between. Germline lookup yields CDR1 PRHDT and CDR2 FYEKMQ (reference sequence). CDR3 size: 15 residues. CDR3 sequence (DNA): TGTGCCAGCAGCTTAGGCCAGGGGAGGGGCACTGAAGCTTTCTTT. Translating it yields CASSLGQGRGTEAFF.

In the case of this clone: The junction departs from the called germline gene at one end, perhaps through a read error. The V gene is TRBV5-8, the J gene TRBJ1-2; D is perhaps TRBD1 (5 bases). Germline values: CDR1 SGHTS, CDR2 YDEGEE. This CDR3 has 13 amino acids. The CDR3 loop is CASTLTVNYGYTF. Here the CDR3 DNA reads TGTGCCAGCACCTTGACAGTTAACTATGGCTACACCTTC.

This clone was found a few times. The chain has TRBV7-2 and TRBJ2-2; D not certain. V was clipped by 1 base and J by 1 base, with 13 bases between them. The CDR3 sequence is 17 residues long. CDR1 and CDR2 (germline): SGHTA, FQGNSA. CDR3 nucleotides: TGTGCCAGCAGCTTAGACTTCTGGCAGGAGAACACCGGGGAGCTGTTTTTT. Amino acids: CASSLDFWQENTGELFF.

V usage is TRBV9 and J usage is TRBJ2-1; 8 nucleotides match TRBD2. Per germline, CDR1 SGDLS and CDR2 YYNGEE. J lost 8 bases, V lost 5 bases, and 15 bases had no gene match. The CDR3 consists of 16 residues. In nucleotides, the CDR3 is TGTGCCAGCAGTCTATACGGGGGGGCATTTGTCGATGAGCAGTTCTTC. Protein: CASSLYGGAFVDEQFF.

The chain is built from TRBV9 and TRBJ2-2; TRBD1 matches at 8 bases. The V gene end was trimmed by 4 bases and the J gene end by 4 bases; junction bases not matched to a gene: 9. CDR3 length equals 16 residues. The germline V gene has CDR1 SGDLS and CDR2 YYNGEE. The CDR3 is CASSPTGGQTTGELFF. The CDR3 DNA is TGTGCCAGCAGCCCCACAGGGGGGCAGACCACCGGGGAGCTGTTTTTT.

The V gene is TRBV7-9, the J gene TRBJ2-7; 8 nucleotides line up with TRBD1. V lost 8 bases, J lost 4 bases, and 1 base stayed unmatched. The CDR3 spans 11 residues. Germline CDR1 and CDR2: SEHNR and FQNEAQ (reference sequence). Here the CDR3 DNA reads TGTGCCAGCGACAGGGGATACGAGCAGTACTTC. Translation: CASDRGYEQYF.

The gene calls are TRBV6-4 and TRBJ2-3, with 8 bases fitting TRBD2. V lost 4 bases to trimming and J lost 5 bases; unmatched junction nucleotides: 11. Germline V gene lookup returns CDR1 MRHNA and CDR2 SNTAGT. The length of the CDR3 is 16 residues. CDR3 DNA: TGTGCCAGCAGTGGGGCTAGCGGGTCTGGGGAAGATACGCAGTATTTT. This translates into CASSGASGSGEDTQYF.

The chain is built from TRBV10-3 and TRBJ2-1, with D possibly matching TRBD1 (6 bases). This CDR3 region has 14 residues. The germline V gene encodes CDR1 ENHRY and CDR2 SYGVKD. The V gene lost 2 bases and the J gene lost 7 bases, with 12 bases spanning the gap. The CDR3 region has the DNA TGTGCCATCAGTGAGCGGACAGAGAGGAATGAGCAGTTCTTC. Translating gives CAISERTERNEQFF.

The J gene is TRBJ1-1, the V gene TRBV5-1, with D maybe TRBD1 (6 bases). Trimming pared 4 bases from V and 5 bases from J, leaving 12 bases between. The germline CDR1 and CDR2 sequences are SGHRS and YFSETQ. This CDR3 region has 13 residues. The CDR3, as DNA: TGCGCCAGCAGCCGGGCAGGGGAGACTGAAGCTTTCTTT. Amino acid sequence: CASSRAGETEAFF.

The chain is built from TRBV7-9 and TRBJ2-5; 8 bases are shared with TRBD2. CDR3 length: 13 residues. Germline trimming cut 8 bases from V and 4 bases from J; bases unmatched to any gene: 6. Germline CDR1 reads SEHNR; CDR2 reads FQNEAQ (reference sequence). This CDR3 reads CASERAGGETQYF. The DNA for the CDR3 is TGTGCCAGCGAGAGGGCGGGAGGAGAGACCCAGTACTTC.

CDR3 DNA: TGCGCCAGCAGCCACCTTAAACCGGGACTAGCGGGAGCGGGAGGGGGCGCAGATACGCAGTATTTT. As protein: CASSHLKPGLAGAGGGADTQYF. The rearrangement joins TRBV4-3 to TRBJ2-3, with 14 nucleotides matching TRBD2. V gave up 3 bases and J gave up 4 bases; unmatched junction bases: 21. This CDR3 spans 22 amino acids. Germline CDR1 is LGHNA and CDR2 is YSLEER.

This chain connects TRBV15 to TRBJ2-7; tentative D call: TRBD1 (6 bases). The CDR3 is 14 amino acids. Per the germline V gene, CDR1 is LNHNV and CDR2 is YYDKDF (reference sequence). The germline V and J ends were trimmed by 1 base and 4 bases, with 11 bases remaining between them. The CDR3 region has the DNA TGTGCCACCAGCAGAGGGGGGCGCGAGTACGAGCAGTACTTC. Residues: CATSRGGREYEQYF.

The chain employs TRBV27 and TRBJ1-2; the D gene is possibly TRBD1 (6 bases). V lost 3 bases and J lost 4, with 12 bases in between. Germline CDR1 reads MNHEY; CDR2 reads SMNVEV (reference sequence). This CDR3 spans 14 amino acids. The chain's CDR3 is CASSFGRDIYGYTF. CDR3 in DNA: TGTGCCAGCAGTTTTGGTAGGGACATCTATGGCTACACCTTC.